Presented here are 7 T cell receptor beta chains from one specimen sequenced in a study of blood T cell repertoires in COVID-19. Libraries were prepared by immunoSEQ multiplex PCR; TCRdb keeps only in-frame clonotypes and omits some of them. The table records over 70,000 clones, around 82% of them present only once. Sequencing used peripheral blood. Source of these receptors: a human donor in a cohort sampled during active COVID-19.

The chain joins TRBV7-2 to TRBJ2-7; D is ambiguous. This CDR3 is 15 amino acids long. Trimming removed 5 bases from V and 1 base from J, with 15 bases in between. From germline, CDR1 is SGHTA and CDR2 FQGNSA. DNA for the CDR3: TGTGCCAGCAGCCGCTTAATTATAACTTCCTACGAGCAGTACTTC. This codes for CASSRLIITSYEQYF. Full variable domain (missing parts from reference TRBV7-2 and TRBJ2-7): GAGVSQSPSNKVTEKGKDVELRCDPISGHTALYWYRQSLGQGLEFLIYFQGNSAPDKSGLPSDRFSAERTGGSVSTLTIQRTQQEDSAVYLCASSRLIITSYEQYFGPGTRLTVT.

DNA for the CDR3: TGTGCCAGTACCTCCCAATACGGGGTCACCAAAAATCAGCCCCAGCATTTT. This sequence encodes CASTSQYGVTKNQPQHF. This chain connects TRBV19 to TRBJ1-5, with unresolved D. The CDR3 sequence is 17 residues long. V lost 7 bases and J lost 4, with 23 bases in between. Germline values: CDR1 LNHDA, CDR2 SQIVND (reference sequence).

The CDR3 DNA reads TGTGCCAGCAGTCACGGGGGAGTCTCACCCCTCCACTTT. As protein: CASSHGGVSPLHF. This chain links TRBV27 with TRBJ1-6, with a tentative D call TRBD1 (5 bases). Per germline, CDR1 MNHEY and CDR2 SMNVEV (reference sequence). The CDR3 extends over 13 amino acids. Trimming removed 5 bases at V and 10 bases at J, with 12 bases between.

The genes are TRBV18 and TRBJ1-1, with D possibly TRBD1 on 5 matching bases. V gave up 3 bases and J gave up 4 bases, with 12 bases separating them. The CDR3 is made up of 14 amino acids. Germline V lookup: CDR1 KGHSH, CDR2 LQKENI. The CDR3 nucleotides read TGTGCCAGCTCACCCGGGCAGGGCGTCACTGAAGCTTTCTTT. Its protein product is CASSPGQGVTEAFF.

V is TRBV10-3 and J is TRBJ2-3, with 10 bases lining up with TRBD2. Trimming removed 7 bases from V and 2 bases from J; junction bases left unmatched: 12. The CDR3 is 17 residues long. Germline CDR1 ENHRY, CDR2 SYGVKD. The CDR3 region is CAIMSASGGYPTDTQYF. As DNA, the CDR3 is TGTGCCATCATGTCGGCTAGCGGGGGCTATCCCACAGATACGCAGTATTTT.

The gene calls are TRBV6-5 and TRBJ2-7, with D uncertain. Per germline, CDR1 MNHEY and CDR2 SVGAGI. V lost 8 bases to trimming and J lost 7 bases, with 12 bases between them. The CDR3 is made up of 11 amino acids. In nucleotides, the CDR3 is TGTGCCAGCGGGCCAGTTCATGAGCAGTACTTC. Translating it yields CASGPVHEQYF.

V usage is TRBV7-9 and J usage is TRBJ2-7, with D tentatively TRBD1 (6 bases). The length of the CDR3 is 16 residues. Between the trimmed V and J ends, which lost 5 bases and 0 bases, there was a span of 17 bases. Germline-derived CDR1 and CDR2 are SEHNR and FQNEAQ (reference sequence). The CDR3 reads CASSTHRVGTSYEQYF. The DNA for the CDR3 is TGTGCCAGCAGCACGCACAGGGTTGGCACCTCCTACGAGCAGTACTTC.